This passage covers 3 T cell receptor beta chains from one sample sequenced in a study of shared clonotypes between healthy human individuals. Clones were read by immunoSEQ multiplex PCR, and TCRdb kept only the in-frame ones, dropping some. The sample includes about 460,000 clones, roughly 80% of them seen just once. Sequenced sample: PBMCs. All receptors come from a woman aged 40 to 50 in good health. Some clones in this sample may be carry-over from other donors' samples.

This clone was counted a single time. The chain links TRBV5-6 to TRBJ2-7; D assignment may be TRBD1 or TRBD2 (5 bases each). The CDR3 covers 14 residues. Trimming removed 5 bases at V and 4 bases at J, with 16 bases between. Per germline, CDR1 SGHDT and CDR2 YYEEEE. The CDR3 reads CASSSGPTKYEQYF. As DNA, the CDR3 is TGTGCCAGCAGTTCGGGGCCGACAAAGTACGAGCAGTACTTC.

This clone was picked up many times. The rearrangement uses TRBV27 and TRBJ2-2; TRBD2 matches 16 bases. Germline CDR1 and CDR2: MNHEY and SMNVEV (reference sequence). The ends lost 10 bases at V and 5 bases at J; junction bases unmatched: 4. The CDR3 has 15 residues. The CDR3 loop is CATKGLAGGTGELFF. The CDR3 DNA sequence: TGTGCCACCAAGGGACTAGCGGGAGGGACCGGGGAGCTGTTTTTT.

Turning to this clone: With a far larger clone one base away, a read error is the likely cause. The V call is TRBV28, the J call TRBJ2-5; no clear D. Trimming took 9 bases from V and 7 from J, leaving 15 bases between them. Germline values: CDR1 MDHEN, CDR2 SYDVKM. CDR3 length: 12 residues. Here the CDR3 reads CARSPILRTQYF. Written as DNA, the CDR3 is TGTGCCAGGAGTCCCATCCTGAGGACCCAGTACTTC.